Listed below are T cell receptor beta chains from one sample, sequenced in a study of OX40 agonist ivuxolimab in advanced cancers. Profiled with immunoSEQ multiplex PCR; TCRdb holds only in-frame clones, not every one. The profile shows some 100,000 clones, 94% of them singletons. The specimen was CD4+ or CD8+ T cells sorted from blood, collected in a trial of the OX40 agonist ivuxolimab. Every receptor here comes from an adult with an advanced solid tumor such as melanoma, head and neck, liver or kidney cancer. Both conserved end residues are trimmed from each CDR3.

v_call: TRBV2
j_call: TRBJ1-2
cdr3_aa: ASSEGAYGYT

v_call: TRBV5-6
j_call: TRBJ1-2
cdr3_aa: ASSLPSGVPYGYT

v_call: TRBV9
j_call: TRBJ2-3
cdr3_aa: ASSVAGSSTDTQY

v_call: TRBV30
j_call: TRBJ2-3
cdr3_aa: AWSEGQYTDTQY

v_call: TRBV4-1
j_call: TRBJ2-3
cdr3_aa: ASSQGGRDTQY

v_call: TRBV19
j_call: TRBJ2-7
cdr3_aa: ASSIRAESYEQY

v_call: TRBV5-6
j_call: TRBJ2-4
cdr3_aa: ASSLAAGSKNIQY

v_call: TRBV19
j_call: TRBJ1-1
cdr3_aa: ARVPIRGENTEAF

v_call: TRBV30
j_call: TRBJ2-4
cdr3_aa: AWRTSGGGRAKNIQY

v_call: TRBV27
j_call: TRBJ1-4
cdr3_aa: ASSSGANEKLF

v_call: TRBV27
j_call: TRBJ1-2
cdr3_aa: ASSLRAAGDYGYT

v_call: TRBV19
j_call: TRBJ1-1
cdr3_aa: ASSPGPEAF

v_call: TRBV30
j_call: TRBJ2-5
cdr3_aa: AWSDNGGETQY

v_call: TRBV28
j_call: TRBJ2-7
cdr3_aa: ASSSPGRTFYEQY